Below, one TCR beta chain is given with its context. The entry originates in a study of blood T cell repertoires in COVID-19. Across the study: There were acute and convalescent COVID-19 samples, and they came from the United States, Italy and Spain. The cDNA or gDNA used as material had been derived from T cells, B-cell-depleted T cells, or PBMCs.

Original processing notes: Amplified reference gene primers provided the basis for estimating nucleated cell counts. Sequencing was performed with immunoSEQ multiplex PCR; in TCRdb, only in-frame clones are kept and a portion is missing. Clonal size and the V and J genes are those of that table, whereas D and trimming came from the DNA. Of approximately 310,000 clones listed, 87% are singletons. The germline V gene encodes CDR1 SGHVS and CDR2 FQNEAQ. CDR3 length equals 17 residues. Trimming cost V 0 bases and J 7 bases; bases outside gene matches: 10. Sequenced input: peripheral blood. The chain couples TRBV7-8 to TRBJ2-3, with 10 bases that match TRBD2. The clonotype was recovered from a man aged 50 to 59 with active or convalescent COVID-19. The CDR3 sequence: CASSLALAGEIANTQYF. As DNA, the CDR3 is TGTGCCAGCAGCTTAGCGCTAGCGGGGGAGATTGCAAATACGCAGTATTTT.